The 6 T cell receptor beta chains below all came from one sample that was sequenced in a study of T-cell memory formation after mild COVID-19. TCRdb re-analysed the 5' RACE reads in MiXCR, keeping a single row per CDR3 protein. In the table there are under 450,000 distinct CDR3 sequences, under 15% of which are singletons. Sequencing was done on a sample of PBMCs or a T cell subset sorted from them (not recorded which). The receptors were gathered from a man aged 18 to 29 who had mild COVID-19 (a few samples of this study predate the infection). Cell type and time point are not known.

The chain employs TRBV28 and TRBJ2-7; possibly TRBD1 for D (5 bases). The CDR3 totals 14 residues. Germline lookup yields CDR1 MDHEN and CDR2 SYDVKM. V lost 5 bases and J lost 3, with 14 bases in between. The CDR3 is CASSGVTGHYEQYF. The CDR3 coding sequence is TGTGCCAGCAGTGGAGTCACCGGACACTACGAGCAGTACTTC.

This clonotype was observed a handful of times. CDR3 bases: TGCGCCAGCAGGTCAACGGGGGGTGAGGATACGCAGTATTTT. This encodes CASRSTGGEDTQYF. The chain combines TRBV5-1 with TRBJ2-3; 7 bases map to TRBD2. Germline assignment: CDR1 SGHRS and CDR2 YFSETQ. The CDR3 runs 14 residues. With 5 bases clipped from V and 6 bases from J, the junction kept 9 bases outside the gene matches.

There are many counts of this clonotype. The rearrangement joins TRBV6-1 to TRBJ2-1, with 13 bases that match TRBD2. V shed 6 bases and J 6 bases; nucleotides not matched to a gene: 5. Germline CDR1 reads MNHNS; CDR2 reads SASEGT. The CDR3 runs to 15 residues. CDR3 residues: CASSPTSGGANEQFF. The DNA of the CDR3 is TGTGCCAGCAGCCCTACTAGCGGGGGGGCCAATGAGCAGTTCTTC.

CDR3 loop: CASRLWTVTNQPQHF. Written as DNA, the CDR3 is TGTGCCAGCAGACTGTGGACAGTGACGAACCAGCCCCAGCATTTT. The chain carries TRBV28 and TRBJ1-5; tentative D call: TRBD1 (6 bases). The CDR3 spans 15 residues. The germline V gene has CDR1 MDHEN and CDR2 SYDVKM. Trimming stripped 6 bases from V and 7 bases from J, with 19 bases between.

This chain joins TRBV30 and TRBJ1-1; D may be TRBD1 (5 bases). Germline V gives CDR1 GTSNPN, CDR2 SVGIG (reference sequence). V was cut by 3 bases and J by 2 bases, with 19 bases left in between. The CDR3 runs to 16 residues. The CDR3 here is CAWRGREDSFNTEAFF. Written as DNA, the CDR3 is TGTGCCTGGAGAGGCCGGGAAGACAGTTTTAACACTGAAGCTTTCTTT.

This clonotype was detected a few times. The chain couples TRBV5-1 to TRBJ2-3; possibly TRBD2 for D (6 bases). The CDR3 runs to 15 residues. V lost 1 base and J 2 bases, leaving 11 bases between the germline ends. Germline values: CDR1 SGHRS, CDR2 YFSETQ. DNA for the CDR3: TGCGCCAGCAGCTTGTTGGGACTTAACACAGATACGCAGTATTTT. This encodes CASSLLGLNTDTQYF.